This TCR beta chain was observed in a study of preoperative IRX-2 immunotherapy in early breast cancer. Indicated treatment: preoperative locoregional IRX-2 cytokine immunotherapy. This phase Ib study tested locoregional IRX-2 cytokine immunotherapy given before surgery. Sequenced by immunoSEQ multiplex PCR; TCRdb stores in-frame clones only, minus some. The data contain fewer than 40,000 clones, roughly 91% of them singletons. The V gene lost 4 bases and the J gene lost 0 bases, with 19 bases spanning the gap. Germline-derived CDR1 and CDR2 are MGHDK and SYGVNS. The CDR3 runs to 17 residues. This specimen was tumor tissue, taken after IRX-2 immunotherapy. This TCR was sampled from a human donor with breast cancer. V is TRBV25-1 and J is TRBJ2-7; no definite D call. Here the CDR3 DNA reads TGTGCCAGCAGTGTAGGTGGAGCCGGAAGAAGCTCCTACGAGCAGTACTTC. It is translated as CASSVGGAGRSSYEQYF.